This T cell receptor (beta chain) stems from a study of blood T cell repertoires in COVID-19. Background on the study: The United States, Italy and Spain provided the acute and convalescent COVID-19 samples. PBMCs, B-cell-depleted T cells, or T cells were the source of the cDNA or gDNA that made up the material.

Original handling: Estimation of nucleated cell counts was performed using reference gene primer amplification. Clones were read by immunoSEQ multiplex PCR, and TCRdb kept only the in-frame ones, dropping some. V, J and clone size derive from that table, while D and trimming were established from the DNA sequence. The repertoire holds about 210,000 clones, with under 90% as singletons. The CDR3 is 14 residues long. Between the trimmed V and J ends, which lost 0 bases and 5 bases, there was a span of 7 bases. CDR1 is KGHDR, CDR2 SFDVKD, per germline. This receptor was taken from a middle-aged woman with active or convalescent COVID-19. The source material was peripheral blood. The gene calls are TRBV24-1 and TRBJ1-5, with D possibly TRBD1 on 6 matching bases. The CDR3 DNA follows: TGTGCCACCAGTGATTTGTGGACAGATCAGCCCCAGCATTTT. This encodes CATSDLWTDQPQHF.